This TCR beta chain was retrieved from a study of glioma-infiltrating T cells after dendritic cell vaccination. In the study overall: Autologous tumor lysate was loaded overnight onto monocyte-derived dendritic cells grown approximately 7 days with IL-4 and GM-CSF.

Input was around 1.9 ug genomic DNA, or all available if less. The PCR used 60 V beta and 13 J beta primers. Assay used: immunoSEQ multiplex PCR; TCRdb lists only in-frame clones, some missing. The sample carries some 87,000 clones, roughly 84% recorded once. Germline CDR1 MNHEY, CDR2 SMNVEV (reference sequence). The CDR3 spans 14 residues. Trimming took 5 bases from V and 6 from J, leaving 17 bases between them. The source was blood, collected before dendritic cell vaccination. J is TRBJ2-7 and V is TRBV27; possibly TRBD2 for D (6 bases). The source is a human donor with glioblastoma. The CDR3 loop reads CASSPRDFVSEQYF. For the CDR3, the DNA is TGTGCCAGCAGTCCTCGGGACTTCGTCTCCGAGCAGTACTTC.